One and the same sample provided the 28 T cell receptor beta chains below, sequenced in a study of OX40 agonist ivuxolimab in advanced cancers. Some clones are missing from TCRdb's copy, which holds only in-frame ones; the method was immunoSEQ multiplex PCR. The sample includes about 24,000 clones, around 86% of them seen just once. This sample comprised CD4+ or CD8+ T cells sorted from blood, obtained in a trial of the OX40 agonist ivuxolimab. The receptors here all came from an adult with an advanced solid tumor such as melanoma, head and neck, liver or kidney cancer.

J is TRBJ1-2 and V is TRBV10-2, with 9 bases lining up with TRBD1. Germline trimming cut 11 bases from V and 6 bases from J; bases unmatched to any gene: 7. CDR1 is WSHSY and CDR2 is SAAADI in the germline V gene. The CDR3 runs to 12 residues. The CDR3 region is CAVKDRGDGYTF. CDR3 nucleotides: TGCGCCGTAAAGGACAGGGGTGATGGCTACACCTTC.

The genes are TRBV27 and TRBJ1-2; D is undetermined. Trimming left V 4 bases short and J 1 base short, with 10 bases between. CDR3 size: 14 residues. Germline assignment: CDR1 MNHEY and CDR2 SMNVEV (reference sequence). The CDR3, as DNA: TGTGCCAGCAGTTCCGGGTGGGGTAACTATGGCTACACCTTC. Translation: CASSSGWGNYGYTF.

V usage is TRBV7-6 and J usage is TRBJ1-4; 9 nucleotides line up with TRBD1. CDR1 is SGHVS and CDR2 is FNYEAQ in the germline V gene. The V gene end was trimmed by 1 base and the J gene end by 8 bases; junction bases not matched to a gene: 11. This CDR3 contains 17 residues. The CDR3 is CASSLETGGQGGEKLFF. In DNA form, the CDR3 reads TGTGCCAGCAGCTTAGAAACGGGGGGACAGGGAGGAGAAAAACTGTTTTTT.

The chain has TRBV27 and TRBJ1-2; unclear D gene. CDR3 length: 17 amino acids. V was pared by 2 bases and J by 3 bases, with 19 bases between. CDR1 and CDR2 from the germline V gene are MNHEY and SMNVEV (reference sequence). CDR3 nucleotide sequence: TGTGCCAGCAGTTTAAAGGGCCTAGGGCCTCTAGACTATGGCTACACCTTC. Protein product: CASSLKGLGPLDYGYTF.

The chain joins TRBV28 to TRBJ2-7; the match to TRBD2 covers 8 bases. CDR3 length: 15 residues. Losses at the gene ends were 3 bases for V and 3 bases for J; bases not matched to a gene: 7. The germline V gene encodes CDR1 MDHEN and CDR2 SYDVKM. The CDR3 here is CASSFPTSGDYEQYF. CDR3 nucleotides: TGTGCCAGCAGTTTTCCTACTAGCGGAGACTACGAGCAGTACTTC.

V gene TRBV19 combines with J gene TRBJ2-1, with D maybe TRBD1 (6 bases). With 4 bases removed from V and 2 bases from J, the gap between germline ends came to 12 bases. Germline values: CDR1 LNHDA, CDR2 SQIVND (reference sequence). The CDR3 extends over 15 amino acids. CDR3 coding DNA: TGTGCCAGTAGTAACAGGGTATTCCCCTACAATGAGCAGTTCTTC. This gives the protein CASSNRVFPYNEQFF.

The chain is built from TRBV27 and TRBJ1-1; D is perhaps TRBD1 (6 bases). The germline V and J ends were trimmed by 8 bases and 5 bases, with 12 bases remaining between them. CDR1 is MNHEY, CDR2 SMNVEV, per germline (reference sequence). This CDR3 spans 12 amino acids. CDR3: CASGQTGTEAFF. The CDR3 nucleotides are TGTGCCAGCGGACAAACAGGGACTGAAGCTTTCTTT.

This chain uses TRBV5-4 with TRBJ1-2, with D perhaps TRBD1 (5 bases). In germline, CDR1 is SGHNT, CDR2 YYREEE (reference sequence). Deletions cut 3 bases from V and 4 bases from J, with 10 bases between. CDR3 length equals 13 residues. This chain's CDR3 is CASSSWGGYGYTF. DNA for the CDR3: TGTGCCAGCAGCTCGTGGGGGGGCTATGGCTACACCTTC.

This chain connects TRBV27 to TRBJ1-5; 7 bases align to TRBD1. Germline V CDR1 and CDR2: MNHEY, SMNVEV (reference sequence). J was trimmed by 7 bases and V by 4 bases; bases with no gene match: 7. This CDR3 is 14 amino acids long. The CDR3 coding sequence is TGTGCCAGCAGTTACCAGGGGGACGGCCAGCCCCAGCATTTT. Its protein product is CASSYQGDGQPQHF.

The chain carries TRBV9 and TRBJ1-1, with 9 bases matching TRBD1. The CDR3 sequence is 15 residues long. In germline, CDR1 is SGDLS, CDR2 YYNGEE. The trim removed 4 bases at V and 4 bases at J, leaving 8 bases unmatched. The CDR3 bases are TGTGCCAGCAGCCCACCGGGACAGGGTATCACTGAAGCTTTCTTT. It encodes CASSPPGQGITEAFF.

The chain employs TRBV19 and TRBJ2-4, with a weak D call TRBD1 (5 bases). The CDR3 runs 13 residues. Trimming took 5 bases from V and 8 from J, leaving 13 bases between them. Germline V gives CDR1 LNHDA, CDR2 SQIVND (reference sequence). The CDR3 is CASSPGWADIQYF. The CDR3 DNA sequence: TGTGCCAGTAGTCCAGGGTGGGCGGACATTCAGTACTTC.

V usage is TRBV7-9 and J usage is TRBJ2-3; TRBD1 is a possible D gene (6 bases). Germline CDR1 SEHNR, CDR2 FQNEAQ (reference sequence). V was shortened by 5 bases and J by 4 bases, with 13 bases between the two germline ends. The CDR3 loop spans 14 amino acids. The DNA for the CDR3 is TGTGCCAGCAGCAAGGGGGTTGTAGCAGATACGCAGTATTTT. This gives the protein CASSKGVVADTQYF.

This clone has only a few counts. The CDR3: CASGWLQGAVQPQHF. CDR3 DNA sequence: TGTGCCAGCGGGTGGTTACAGGGGGCAGTTCAGCCCCAGCATTTT. The rearrangement uses TRBV27 and TRBJ1-5; TRBD1 matches 9 bases. The CDR3 totals 15 residues. The V and J ends lost 8 bases and 6 bases, in that order; junction bases with no gene match: 11. Germline V gene sequence: CDR1 MNHEY, CDR2 SMNVEV (reference sequence).

The chain recombines TRBV7-2 with TRBJ2-1; D uncertain. Germline-derived CDR1 and CDR2 are SGHTA and FQGNSA. V lost 2 bases and J lost 7, with 9 bases in between. CDR3 length equals 13 residues. CDR3 in amino acids: CASSLNSVNEQFF. DNA for the CDR3: TGTGCCAGCAGCTTAAATTCGGTTAATGAGCAGTTCTTC.

This clone was recorded a few times. The chain joins TRBV2 to TRBJ2-6; TRBD2 matches at 7 bases. The CDR3 loop spans 16 amino acids. Germline V gives CDR1 SNHLY, CDR2 FYNNEI. Trimming removed 5 bases from V and 0 bases from J; junction bases left unmatched: 4. The CDR3 is CASSSSGGSGANVLTF. The CDR3 DNA reads TGTGCCAGCAGTTCTAGCGGTGGCTCTGGGGCCAACGTCCTGACTTTC.

The chain recombines TRBV5-4 with TRBJ2-1, with D unclear. Germline V gives CDR1 SGHNT, CDR2 YYREEE (reference sequence). V dropped 1 base and J dropped 5 bases, with 10 bases sitting between them. The CDR3 is 14 residues long. As DNA, the CDR3 is TGTGCCAGCAGCTTGCCTCGGGCGAACAATGAGCAGTTCTTC. Amino acid sequence: CASSLPRANNEQFF.

This clone occurred once. The chain has TRBV4-1 and TRBJ2-7; tentatively, D is TRBD2 (5 bases). The germline gives CDR1 MGHRA, CDR2 YSYEKL. The V end was cut by 0 bases, the J end by 4 bases, with 10 bases between. The CDR3 runs 14 residues. The CDR3 region has the DNA TGCGCCAGCAGCCAAGATACGGGCGGGTACGAGCAGTACTTC. This gives the protein CASSQDTGGYEQYF.

The rearrangement uses TRBV6-6 and TRBJ2-3; 8 bases map to TRBD2. V trimming: 5 bases; J trimming: 0 bases; junction bases outside the gene matches: 4. This CDR3 is 15 amino acids long. The germline CDR1 and CDR2 sequences are MNHNY and SVGAGI (reference sequence). This CDR3 reads CASSRTSGSTDTQYF. CDR3 nucleotides: TGTGCCAGCAGTAGAACTAGCGGTAGCACAGATACGCAGTATTTT.

The chain uses TRBV7-3 and TRBJ2-3; D might be TRBD1 (5 bases). The germline V gene has CDR1 SGHTA and CDR2 FQGTGA. Trimming removed 2 bases at V and 6 bases at J, with 15 bases between. CDR3 size: 15 residues. The CDR3 spells CASSLVWQGNDTQYF. The CDR3 coding sequence is TGTGCCAGCAGCTTAGTTTGGCAGGGTAATGATACGCAGTATTTT.

This chain joins TRBV28 and TRBJ2-5, with a possible D match to TRBD2 (6 bases). CDR1 is MDHEN, CDR2 SYDVKM, per germline. This CDR3 has 14 amino acids. V was pared by 4 bases and J by 5 bases, with 14 bases between. CDR3 bases: TGTGCCAGCAGTTCACGGCCCCGGGAGGAGACCCAGTACTTC. Translating it yields CASSSRPREETQYF.

This clone was detected only a few times. The genes are TRBV27 and TRBJ1-2; D is unclear. The CDR3 is 15 residues long. In germline, CDR1 is MNHEY, CDR2 SMNVEV (reference sequence). V was clipped by 4 bases and J by 6 bases, with 18 bases between them. The CDR3 reads CASSSPRDSEDGYTF. DNA of the CDR3: TGTGCCAGCAGTTCCCCGCGGGATTCCGAGGATGGCTACACCTTC.

The rearrangement uses TRBV7-9 and TRBJ2-4, with TRBD1 matching 9 bases. There are 14 residues in the CDR3. The germline CDR1 and CDR2 sequences are SEHNR and FQNEAQ (reference sequence). V was pared by 1 base and J by 8 bases, with 3 bases of the junction left unmatched. CDR3 sequence reads: CASSLVQGADIQYF. The CDR3 nucleotides read TGTGCCAGCAGCTTAGTACAGGGGGCGGACATTCAGTACTTC.

The rearrangement joins TRBV7-8 to TRBJ1-1; 7 nucleotides align to TRBD1. This CDR3 is 15 amino acids long. Germline trimming cut 3 bases from V and 7 bases from J; bases unmatched to any gene: 11. CDR1 and CDR2 from the germline V gene are SGHVS and FQNEAQ. The CDR3 spells CASSFIEGQSFEAFF. The DNA for the CDR3 is TGTGCCAGCAGCTTCATAGAGGGACAGAGTTTTGAAGCTTTCTTT.

This chain joins TRBV7-9 and TRBJ2-7; D may be TRBD1 (6 bases). Trimming removed 0 bases at V and 6 bases at J, with 15 bases between. Germline CDR1 reads SEHNR; CDR2 reads FQNEAQ (reference sequence). The CDR3 totals 15 residues. CDR3: CASSLAHVRGGEQYF. CDR3 nucleotide sequence: TGTGCCAGCAGCTTAGCGCACGTCAGGGGTGGCGAGCAGTACTTC. The variable domain in full, completed from reference TRBV7-9 and TRBJ2-7, reads DTGVSQNPRHKITKRGQNVTFRCDPISEHNRLYWYRQTLGQGPEFLTYFQNEAQLEKSRLLSDRFSAERPKGSFSTLEIQRTEQGDSAMYLCASSLAHVRGGEQYFGPGTRLTVT.

The CDR3 region is CASSPRGTGELFF. The CDR3 nucleotides read TGTGCCAGCAGCCCTCGGGGCACCGGGGAGCTGTTTTTT. This rearrangement joins TRBV7-9 to TRBJ2-2; TRBD2 might be the D (5 bases). Germline assignment: CDR1 SEHNR and CDR2 FQNEAQ (reference sequence). This CDR3 has 13 amino acids. The V end was cut by 5 bases, the J end by 4 bases, with 8 bases between.

CDR3 region: CASSLDSGWQETQYF. Written as DNA, the CDR3 is TGCGCCAGCAGCTTGGACTCCGGGTGGCAAGAGACCCAGTACTTC. The chain couples TRBV5-1 to TRBJ2-5; D unresolved. Per germline, CDR1 SGHRS and CDR2 YFSETQ. V dropped 0 bases and J dropped 2 bases, with 11 bases sitting between them. The CDR3 consists of 15 residues.

The chain has TRBV11-3 and TRBJ2-7; the match to TRBD2 covers 9 bases. With V trimmed by 1 base and J by 7 bases, 17 bases remained unmatched. CDR3 length: 18 residues. CDR1 is SGHNT, CDR2 YENEEA, per germline. Here the CDR3 reads CASSLVGSGSIISGEQYF. The CDR3 DNA reads TGTGCCAGCAGCTTAGTTGGTAGCGGGAGTATAATATCGGGGGAGCAGTACTTC.

The CDR3 sequence is CASSIGGREYEQYF. In DNA, the CDR3 is TGTGCCAGTAGTATTGGGGGGCGCGAGTACGAGCAGTACTTC. The V gene is TRBV19, the J gene TRBJ2-7; D tentatively reads TRBD1 or TRBD2 (6 bases each). The germline CDR1 and CDR2 sequences are LNHDA and SQIVND (reference sequence). The CDR3 spans 14 residues. Trimming took off 3 bases at V and 4 bases at J, with 13 bases between the two ends.